A single T cell receptor (beta chain) is shown here with its context. Its cognate antigen is unknown. Unique molecular identifiers were incorporated into the prepared TCRbeta library. One entry per CDR3 protein results from TCRdb running MiXCR on the PCR reads. The sample shows approximately 270,000 distinct CDR3 sequences, roughly a quarter of them seen only once. This entry is derived from a study of T-cell reconstitution after alpha-beta-depleted transplantation in children. General study points: One year post-transplant, T-cell counts and diversity were largely derived from T cells produced anew. About two months after transplant, alpha-beta T cells reportedly came from several hundred expanded graft clones. Some patients owed their high day-60 TCRbeta diversity to surviving recipient T cells and thymic progenitors.

Per the germline V gene, CDR1 is LGHNA and CDR2 is YNFKEQ. V lost 0 bases and J 0 bases, leaving 11 bases between the germline ends. The CDR3 runs to 17 residues. The specimen comprised PBMCs, mostly from graft donor cells, sampled 360 days after TCRalphabeta/CD19-depleted stem cell transplant. The chain links TRBV4-2 to TRBJ1-4; weak D call: TRBD1 (6 bases). The origin of this receptor is a female patient between 2 and 15 years old who had a stem cell transplant for congenital amegakaryocytic thrombocytopenia, so the T cells may come from the graft donor. CDR3 bases: TGTGCCAGCAGCCAAGAATCGGGGGCGACAACTAATGAAAAACTGTTTTTT. Its translation is CASSQESGATTNEKLFF.